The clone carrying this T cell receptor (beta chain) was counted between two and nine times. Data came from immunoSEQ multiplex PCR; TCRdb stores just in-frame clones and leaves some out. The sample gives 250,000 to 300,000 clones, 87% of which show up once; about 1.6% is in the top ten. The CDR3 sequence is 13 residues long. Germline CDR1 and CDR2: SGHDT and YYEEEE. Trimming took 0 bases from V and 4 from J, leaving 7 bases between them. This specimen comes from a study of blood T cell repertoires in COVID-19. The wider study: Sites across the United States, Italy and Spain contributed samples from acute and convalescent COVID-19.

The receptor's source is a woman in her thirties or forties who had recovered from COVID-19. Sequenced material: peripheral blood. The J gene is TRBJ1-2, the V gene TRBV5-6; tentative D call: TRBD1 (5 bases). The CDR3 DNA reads TGTGCCAGCAGCTTGGGTGGGGCCTATGGCTACACCTTC. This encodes CASSLGGAYGYTF.